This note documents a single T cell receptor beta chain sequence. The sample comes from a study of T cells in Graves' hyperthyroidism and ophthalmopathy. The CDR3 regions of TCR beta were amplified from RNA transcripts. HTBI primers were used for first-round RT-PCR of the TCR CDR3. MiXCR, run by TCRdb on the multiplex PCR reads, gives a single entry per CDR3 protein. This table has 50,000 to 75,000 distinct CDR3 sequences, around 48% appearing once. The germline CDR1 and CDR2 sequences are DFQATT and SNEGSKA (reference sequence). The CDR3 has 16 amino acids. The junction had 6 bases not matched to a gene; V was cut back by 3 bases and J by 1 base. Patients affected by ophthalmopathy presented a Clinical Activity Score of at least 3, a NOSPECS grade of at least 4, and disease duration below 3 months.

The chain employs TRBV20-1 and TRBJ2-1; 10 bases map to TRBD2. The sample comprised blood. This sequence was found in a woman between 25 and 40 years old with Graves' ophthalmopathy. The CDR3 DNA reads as TGCAGTGCTAGTAGGGCTAGCGGGAGTTCCTACAATGAGCAGTTCTTC. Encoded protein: CSASRASGSSYNEQFF.